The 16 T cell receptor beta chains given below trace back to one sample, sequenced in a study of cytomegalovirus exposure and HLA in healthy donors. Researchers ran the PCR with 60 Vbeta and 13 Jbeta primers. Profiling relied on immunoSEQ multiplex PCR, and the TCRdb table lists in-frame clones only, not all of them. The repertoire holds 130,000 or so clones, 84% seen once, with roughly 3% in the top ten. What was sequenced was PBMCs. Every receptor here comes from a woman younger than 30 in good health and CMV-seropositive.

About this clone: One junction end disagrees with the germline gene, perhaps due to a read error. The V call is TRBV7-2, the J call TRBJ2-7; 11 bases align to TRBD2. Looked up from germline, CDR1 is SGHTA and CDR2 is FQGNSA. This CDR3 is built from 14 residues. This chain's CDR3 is CASSLVLAGGPDSF. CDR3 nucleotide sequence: TGTGCCAGCAGCTTAGTGCTAGCGGGGGGCCCAGACTCCTTC.

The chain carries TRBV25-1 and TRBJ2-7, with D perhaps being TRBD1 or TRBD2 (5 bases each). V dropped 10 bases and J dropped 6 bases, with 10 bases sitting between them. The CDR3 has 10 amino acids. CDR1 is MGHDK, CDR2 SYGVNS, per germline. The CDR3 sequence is CATRESEQYF. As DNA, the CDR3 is TGTGCCACCAGGGAGAGCGAGCAGTACTTC.

DNA for the CDR3: TGTGCCAGCAGTTACACGGGTTCATACAATGAGCAGTTCTTC. Protein product: CASSYTGSYNEQFF. This chain links TRBV6-5 with TRBJ2-1; no clear D. The V gene lost 2 bases and the J gene lost 4 bases, with 9 bases spanning the gap. The CDR3 contains 14 residues. Germline V gene sequence: CDR1 MNHEY, CDR2 SVGAGI.

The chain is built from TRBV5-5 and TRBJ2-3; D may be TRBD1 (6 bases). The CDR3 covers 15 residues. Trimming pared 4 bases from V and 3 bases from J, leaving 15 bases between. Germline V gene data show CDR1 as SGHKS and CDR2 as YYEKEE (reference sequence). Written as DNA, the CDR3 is TGTGCCAGCAGCATAACCGGGACATCAACAGATACGCAGTATTTT. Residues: CASSITGTSTDTQYF.

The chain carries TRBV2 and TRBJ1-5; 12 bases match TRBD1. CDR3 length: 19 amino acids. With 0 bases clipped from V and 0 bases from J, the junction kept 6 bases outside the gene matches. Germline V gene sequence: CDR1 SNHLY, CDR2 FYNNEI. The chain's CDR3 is CASSEAGTGGLYSNQPQHF. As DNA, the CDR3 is TGTGCCAGCAGTGAAGCCGGGACAGGGGGCCTTTATAGCAATCAGCCCCAGCATTTT.

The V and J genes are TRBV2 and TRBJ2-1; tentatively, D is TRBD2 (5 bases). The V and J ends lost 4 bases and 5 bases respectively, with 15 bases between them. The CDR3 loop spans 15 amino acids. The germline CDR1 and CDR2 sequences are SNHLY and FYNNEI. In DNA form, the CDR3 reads TGTGCCAGCAGTGGTTTAGCGATTAAGAACAATGAGCAGTTCTTC. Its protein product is CASSGLAIKNNEQFF.

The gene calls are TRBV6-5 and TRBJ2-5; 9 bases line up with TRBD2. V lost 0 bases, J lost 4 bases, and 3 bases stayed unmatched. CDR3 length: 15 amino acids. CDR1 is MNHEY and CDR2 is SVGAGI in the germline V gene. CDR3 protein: CASSYSGGGAETQYF. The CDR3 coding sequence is TGTGCCAGCAGTTACTCGGGCGGGGGGGCAGAGACCCAGTACTTC.

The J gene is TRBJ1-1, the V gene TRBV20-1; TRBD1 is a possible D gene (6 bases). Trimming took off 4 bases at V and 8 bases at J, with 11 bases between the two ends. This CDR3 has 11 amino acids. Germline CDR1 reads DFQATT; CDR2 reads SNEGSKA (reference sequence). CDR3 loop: CSATLQGEAFF. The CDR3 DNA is TGCAGTGCTACACTTCAGGGGGAAGCTTTCTTT.

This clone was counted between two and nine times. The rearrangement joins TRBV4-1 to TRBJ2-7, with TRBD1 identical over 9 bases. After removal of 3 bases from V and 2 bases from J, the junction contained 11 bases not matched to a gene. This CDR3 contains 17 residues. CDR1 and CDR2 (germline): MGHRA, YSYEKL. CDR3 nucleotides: TGCGCCAGCAGCCAGAGGGGTTTTGGGACAGGGACCTACGAGCAGTACTTC. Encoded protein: CASSQRGFGTGTYEQYF.

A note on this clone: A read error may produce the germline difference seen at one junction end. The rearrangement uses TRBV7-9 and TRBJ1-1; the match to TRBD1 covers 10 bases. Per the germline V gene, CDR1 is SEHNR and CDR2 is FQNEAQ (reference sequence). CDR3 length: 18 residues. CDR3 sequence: CSSSLAWTGGPKGGEAFF. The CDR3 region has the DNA TGTTCCAGCAGCTTAGCGTGGACAGGGGGACCGAAGGGAGGTGAAGCTTTCTTT.

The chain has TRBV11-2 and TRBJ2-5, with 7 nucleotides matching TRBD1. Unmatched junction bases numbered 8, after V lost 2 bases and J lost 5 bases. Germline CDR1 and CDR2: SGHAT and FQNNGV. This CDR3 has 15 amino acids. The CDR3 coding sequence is TGTGCCAGCAGCTTACCCGCAGGGGGTCCGGAGACCCAGTACTTC. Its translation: CASSLPAGGPETQYF.

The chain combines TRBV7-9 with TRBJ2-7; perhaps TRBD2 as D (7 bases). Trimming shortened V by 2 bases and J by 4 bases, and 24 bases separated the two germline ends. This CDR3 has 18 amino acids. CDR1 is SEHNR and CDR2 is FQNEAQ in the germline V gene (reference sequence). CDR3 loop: CASSLLPGTGRGGYEQYF. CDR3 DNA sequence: TGTGCCAGCAGCTTACTCCCCGGCACGGGCAGGGGAGGGTACGAGCAGTACTTC.

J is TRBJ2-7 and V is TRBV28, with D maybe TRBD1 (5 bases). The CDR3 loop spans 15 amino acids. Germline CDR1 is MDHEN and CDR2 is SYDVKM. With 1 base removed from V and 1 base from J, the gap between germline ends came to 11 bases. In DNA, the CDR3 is TGTGCCAGCAGTTTATTCCCGCAGGGTTCCTACGAGCAGTACTTC. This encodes CASSLFPQGSYEQYF.

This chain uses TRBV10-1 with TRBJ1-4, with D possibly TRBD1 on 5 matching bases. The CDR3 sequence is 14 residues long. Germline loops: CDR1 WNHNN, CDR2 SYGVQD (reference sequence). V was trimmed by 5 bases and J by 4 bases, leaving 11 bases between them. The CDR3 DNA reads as TGCGCCAGCAGTAATAACAGGTATAATGAAAAACTGTTTTTT. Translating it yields CASSNNRYNEKLFF.

The CDR3 DNA reads as TGTGCCAGCAGCCCCGGGACTAGCGTACCCGGGGAGCTGTTTTTT. Translation: CASSPGTSVPGELFF. The rearrangement joins TRBV11-2 to TRBJ2-2; 10 nucleotides line up with TRBD2. The CDR3 has 15 residues. Germline V gene data show CDR1 as SGHAT and CDR2 as FQNNGV. After removal of 5 bases from V and 6 bases from J, the junction contained 6 bases not matched to a gene.

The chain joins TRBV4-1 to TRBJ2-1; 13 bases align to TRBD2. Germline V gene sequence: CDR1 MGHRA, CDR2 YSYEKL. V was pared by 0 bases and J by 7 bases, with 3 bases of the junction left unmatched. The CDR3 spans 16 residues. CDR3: CASSQETLAGGNEQFF. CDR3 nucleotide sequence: TGCGCCAGCAGCCAAGAGACACTAGCGGGGGGGAATGAGCAGTTCTTC.